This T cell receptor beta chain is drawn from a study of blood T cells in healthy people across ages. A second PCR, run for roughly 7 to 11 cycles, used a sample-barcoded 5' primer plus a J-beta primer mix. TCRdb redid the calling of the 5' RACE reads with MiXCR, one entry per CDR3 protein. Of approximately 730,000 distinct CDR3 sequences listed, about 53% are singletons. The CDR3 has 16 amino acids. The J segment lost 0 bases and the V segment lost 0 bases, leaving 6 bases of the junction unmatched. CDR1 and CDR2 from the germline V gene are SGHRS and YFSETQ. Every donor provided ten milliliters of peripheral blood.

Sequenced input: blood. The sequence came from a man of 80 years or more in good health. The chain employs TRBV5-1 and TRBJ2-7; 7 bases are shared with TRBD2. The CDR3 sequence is CASSLGGTTSSYEQYF. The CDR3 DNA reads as TGCGCCAGCAGCTTGGGGGGGACTACAAGCTCCTACGAGCAGTACTTC.